This is a list of T cell receptor beta chains from one sample in a study of breast tumors, draining lymph nodes, adjacent tissues. TCRdb redid the calling of the multiplex PCR reads with MiXCR, one entry per CDR3 protein. Among 85,000 to 130,000 distinct CDR3 sequences listed, less than 40% were seen once. The sample taken for sequencing was axillary lymph node tissue. These receptors all stem from a female donor with breast cancer. Some clones in this sample may be carry-over from other donors' samples. CDR3s include the opening cysteine and the closing phenylalanine or tryptophan. The D gene is left open where the match is weak. Not all rows give a size; the values are once, few, many and, for expanded clones, a class.

j_call v_call clone_size d_call cdr3_aa cdr3_nt
TRBJ1-5 TRBV29-1 many NA CSVSQGSGSGNQPQHF TGCAGCGTAAGTCAGGGCTCGGGAAGTGGCAATCAGCCCCAGCATTTT
TRBJ2-3 TRBV24-1 medium-sized NA CATSEGATDTQYF TGTGCCACCAGTGAGGGAGCCACAGATACGCAGTATTTT
TRBJ1-6 TRBV6-5 many NA CASTPRDGDNSPLHF TGTGCCAGCACCCCCCGGGACGGAGATAATTCACCCCTCCACTTT
TRBJ1-2 TRBV6-1 many NA CASSQSTTNYGYTF TGTGCCAGCAGTCAATCGACTACCAACTATGGCTACACCTTC
TRBJ2-7 TRBV20-1 many NA CSASDSAFGYEQYF TGCAGTGCTAGTGATTCCGCCTTTGGCTACGAGCAGTACTTC
TRBJ2-1 TRBV30 many NA CAWRDNYNEQFF TGTGCCTGGCGGGACAACTACAATGAGCAGTTCTTC
TRBJ1-4 TRBV3-1 many NA CASSQAGTNEKLFF TGTGCCAGCAGCCAAGCAGGGACTAATGAAAAACTGTTTTTT
TRBJ2-5 TRBV13 many NA CASSPGREQETQYF TGTGCCAGCAGCCCCGGCCGGGAGCAAGAGACCCAGTACTTC
TRBJ2-2 TRBV29-1 many NA CSARLGLNTGELFF TGCAGCGCCCGACTAGGACTCAACACCGGGGAGCTGTTTTTT
TRBJ2-7 TRBV7-8 many NA CASSRGPDTPYEQYF TGTGCCAGCAGCAGAGGACCTGATACCCCCTACGAGCAGTACTTC
TRBJ2-5 TRBV20-1 NA NA CSARGGPGYQETQYF TGCAGTGCCAGGGGGGGGCCCGGGTACCAAGAGACCCAGTACTTC
TRBJ2-3 TRBV11-3 many TRBD2 CASSPRRERSDTQYF TGTGCCAGCAGCCCCCGGCGGGAGCGTTCAGATACGCAGTATTTT
TRBJ2-7 TRBV6-2/TRBV6-3 NA NA CASTHSYEQYF TGTGCCAGCACTCACTCCTACGAGCAGTACTTC
TRBJ2-7 TRBV18 many NA CASSPGPGGSYEQYF TGTGCCAGCTCACCCGGGCCAGGCGGATCCTACGAGCAGTACTTC